Reported below is one T cell receptor (beta chain). Antigen specificity is unknown. Compared with germline, one end of the junction differs, possibly owing to a read error. The sample is drawn from a study of post-analysis software for immune sequencing data. The wider study: Disease trajectories encompassed relapsing-remitting, secondary progressive and progressive-relapsing multiple sclerosis.

Study results and limitations: Batch-mates among the samples co-clustered strongly by F measure. Multiple sclerosis patients had significantly lower normalized Chao1 diversity than controls. Relative to controls, patients had about 5 TRBV segments at higher frequency, with TRBV5-6, TRBV5-1 and TRBV20-1 among these.

Unique molecular identifiers tagged the TCR beta cDNA libraries. From the PCR reads, TCRdb called clonotypes with MiXCR, one entry per CDR3 protein. The repertoire holds over 300,000 distinct CDR3 sequences, with less than 35% as singletons. Looked up from germline, CDR1 is DFQATT and CDR2 is SNEGSKA (reference sequence). This CDR3 contains 15 residues. V usage is TRBV20-1 and J usage is TRBJ2-1, with 7 bases lining up with TRBD2. The source is a girl aged 10 to 17 with multiple sclerosis. The source material was blood. The DNA for the CDR3 is TGCAGTGCTAACAGCGGGGTGAGCTCCTACGATGAGCAGTTCTTC. It yields the protein CSANSGVSSYDEQFF.